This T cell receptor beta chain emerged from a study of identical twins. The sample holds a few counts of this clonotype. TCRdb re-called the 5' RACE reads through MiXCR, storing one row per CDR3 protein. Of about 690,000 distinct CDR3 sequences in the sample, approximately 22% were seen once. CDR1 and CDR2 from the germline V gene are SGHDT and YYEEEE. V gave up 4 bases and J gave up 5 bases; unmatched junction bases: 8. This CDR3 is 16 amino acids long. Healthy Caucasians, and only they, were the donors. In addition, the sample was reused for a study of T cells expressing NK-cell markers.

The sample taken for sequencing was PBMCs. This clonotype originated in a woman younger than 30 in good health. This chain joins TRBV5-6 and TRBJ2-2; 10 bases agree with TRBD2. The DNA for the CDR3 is TGTGCCAGCAGCCTAGGACTAGCGGCAATTACCGGGGAGCTGTTTTTT. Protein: CASSLGLAAITGELFF.